One and the same sample provided the 27 T cell receptor beta chains below, sequenced in a study of regulatory T cells in long-lasting Graves disease (dated by TCRdb to about 2021). The meaning of the sample's time point label: persistent/refractory GD, antithyroid drugs over 5 years with positive TRAb. For both TCR sequencing and RNA sequencing, RNA was extracted from PBMCs in TRIzol. Library creation used multiplex PCR. Sequencer: Illumina HiSeq 4000. CDR3 regions were amplified by Arm-PCR with iRepertoire HTBI primers to construct TCR beta libraries. TCRdb reprocessing: public reads trimmed at Q25 with fastp, clones called with MiXCR, in-frame beta chains kept. Rows matching on CDR3 protein sequence are summarized as one entry with the most common DNA and genes. Present in this sample are hundreds of thousands of distinct CDR3 sequences, roughly 20% of which were seen just once. The top ten constitute 6.5% to 8% of the sample.

Sample: peripheral blood mononuclear cells (PBMCs), taken when the disease was refractory, from a patient treated with antithyroid drugs. These receptors were taken from a female donor with Graves disease.

The chain has TRBV20-1 and TRBJ2-4; TRBD2 matches 13 bases. Germline V lookup: CDR1 DFQATT, CDR2 SNEGSKA (reference sequence). The ends lost 5 bases at V and 2 bases at J; junction bases unmatched: 12. The CDR3 has 18 amino acids. The CDR3 nucleotides read TGCAGTGCTGGCCCCCGGACTAGCGGGAGATTGTCCAAAAACATTCAGTACTTC. Protein product: CSAGPRTSGRLSKNIQYF.

This clonotype was seen a handful of times. This chain links TRBV20-1 with TRBJ2-7; TRBD2 aligns across 7 bases. CDR1 is DFQATT and CDR2 is SNEGSKA in the germline V gene (reference sequence). CDR3 length: 13 amino acids. The CDR3 reads CAVGGGEPYEQYF. DNA of the CDR3: TGCGCCGTTGGGGGAGGGGAGCCCTACGAGCAGTACTTC.

V gene TRBV20-1 combines with J gene TRBJ2-2; D may be TRBD2 (6 bases). CDR1 and CDR2 from the germline V gene are DFQATT and SNEGSKA (reference sequence). V lost 1 base and J 2 bases, leaving 14 bases between the germline ends. This CDR3 spans 16 amino acids. The CDR3 is CSARAGGGKNTGELFF. In DNA, the CDR3 is TGCAGTGCTAGAGCTGGTGGGGGGAAAAACACCGGGGAGCTGTTTTTT.

The CDR3 region is CASSLTRLPNNEQFF. CDR3 DNA: TGTGCCAGCAGCTTAACGAGGCTACCGAACAATGAGCAGTTCTTC. The chain couples TRBV7-3 to TRBJ2-1; D gene ambiguous. The CDR3 runs to 15 residues. V dropped 0 bases and J dropped 5 bases, with 11 bases sitting between them. Germline loops: CDR1 SGHTA, CDR2 FQGTGA. Looking up the rest from reference TRBV7-3 and TRBJ2-1 gives the full variable domain: GAGVSQTPSNKVTEKGKYVELRCDPISGHTALYWYRQSLGQGPEFLIYFQGTGAADDSGLPNDRFFAVRPEGSVSTLKIQRTERGDSAVYLCASSLTRLPNNEQFFGPGTRLTVL.

There are many counts of this clonotype. This rearrangement joins TRBV6-5 to TRBJ2-7; 15 bases agree with TRBD2. Germline lookup yields CDR1 MNHEY and CDR2 SVGAGI. The CDR3 is made up of 20 amino acids. With 2 bases clipped from V and 0 bases from J, the junction kept 11 bases outside the gene matches. The CDR3 region is CASSYTGLAGGPSNSYEQYF. The CDR3, as DNA: TGTGCCAGCAGTTACACCGGACTAGCGGGAGGGCCCTCTAACTCCTACGAGCAGTACTTC.

The chain is built from TRBV5-1 and TRBJ1-4; TRBD1 is a possible D gene (5 bases). This CDR3 has 13 residues. With 4 bases removed from V and 13 bases from J, the gap between germline ends came to 17 bases. Germline V CDR1 and CDR2: SGHRS, YFSETQ. Written as DNA, the CDR3 is TGCGCCAGCAGCCCCGGATGGGGGGAAGGACTGTTTTTT. As protein: CASSPGWGEGLFF.

This clonotype has a handful of counts. The CDR3 here is CASNPSVANTGELFF. The CDR3 coding sequence is TGTGCCAGTAACCCTTCGGTCGCGAACACCGGGGAGCTGTTTTTT. V gene TRBV6-1 combines with J gene TRBJ2-2; D not certain. This CDR3 has 15 residues. V was pared by 9 bases and J by 0 bases, with 14 bases between. Per the germline V gene, CDR1 is MNHNS and CDR2 is SASEGT.

The chain has TRBV3-1 and TRBJ1-3; no reliable D call. This CDR3 contains 14 residues. V lost 1 base and J lost 1, with 5 bases in between. CDR1 is LGHDT, CDR2 YNNKEL, per germline (reference sequence). The CDR3 here is CASSQGRSGNTIYF. CDR3 in DNA: TGTGCCAGCAGCCAAGGACGGTCTGGAAACACCATATATTTT.

This clonotype appeared a single time. This sequence joins TRBV7-3 and TRBJ2-3; D remains unclear. Germline V gene sequence: CDR1 SGHTA, CDR2 FQGTGA. The CDR3 covers 14 residues. The V end was cut by 3 bases, the J end by 3 bases, with 10 bases between. The CDR3 nucleotides read TGTGCCAGCAGCTTCGGCATGGTGACAGATACGCAGTATTTT. Residues: CASSFGMVTDTQYF.

This clonotype has a count of ten or more. This chain's CDR3 is CATSDPGQGGQETQYF. CDR3 sequence (DNA): TGTGCCACCAGTGATCCGGGACAGGGGGGACAAGAGACCCAGTACTTC. The V gene is TRBV24-1, the J gene TRBJ2-5, with 11 bases fitting TRBD1. The CDR3 contains 16 residues. The germline CDR1 and CDR2 sequences are KGHDR and SFDVKD. The trim removed 3 bases at V and 2 bases at J, leaving 4 bases unmatched.

As to this clonotype: A much larger clonotype is one base distant, so this may be a read error. The rearrangement joins TRBV20-1 to TRBJ2-7; weak D call: TRBD2 (6 bases). The CDR3 has 16 amino acids. Germline-derived CDR1 and CDR2 are DFQATT and SNEGSKA (reference sequence). CDR3 amino acids: CSARDGRNQEPYKQYF. For the CDR3, the DNA is TGCAGTGCTAGAGATGGGAGGAACCAAGAGCCCTACAAGCAGTACTTC.

This clonotype was seen at least ten times. This chain links TRBV9 with TRBJ2-5, with 14 bases fitting TRBD2. Trimming at V came to 3 bases and at J to 4 bases, leaving 5 bases not matched to a gene. Germline V gives CDR1 SGDLS, CDR2 YYNGEE. The CDR3 consists of 16 residues. The CDR3 DNA reads TGTGCCAGCAGCGAGGGACTAGCGGGGGCTGGAGAGACCCAGTACTTC. This translates into CASSEGLAGAGETQYF.

This clonotype has only a few counts. The CDR3 nucleotides read TGTGCCAGCAGTACAGGGAGGGGTCAGCCCCAGCATTTT. Amino acids: CASSTGRGQPQHF. The gene calls are TRBV27 and TRBJ1-5; the D gene is possibly TRBD1 (6 bases). CDR3 length: 13 amino acids. Trimming stripped 5 bases from V and 6 bases from J, with 11 bases between. Germline CDR1 and CDR2: MNHEY and SMNVEV (reference sequence).

This clonotype was observed a handful of times. The chain carries TRBV10-3 and TRBJ1-5; no reliable D call. The CDR3 spans 14 residues. Germline assignment: CDR1 ENHRY and CDR2 SYGVKD. Trimming pared 0 bases from V and 1 base from J, leaving 4 bases between. The DNA of the CDR3 is TGTGCCATCAGTGAGTCTGCAAGCAATCAGCCCCAGCATTTT. Residues: CAISESASNQPQHF.

This clonotype has a count of ten or more. This chain connects TRBV20-1 to TRBJ2-4; perhaps TRBD2 as D (5 bases). Germline V gene sequence: CDR1 DFQATT, CDR2 SNEGSKA (reference sequence). The CDR3 runs to 13 residues. Trimming took off 5 bases at V and 6 bases at J, with 14 bases between the two ends. The CDR3 bases are TGCAGTGCTCAGGCGGTGGGAGTAAACATTCAGTACTTC. This sequence encodes CSAQAVGVNIQYF.

The V gene is TRBV4-1, the J gene TRBJ2-2; possible D gene TRBD2, 6 bases. Trimming pared 3 bases from V and 1 base from J, leaving 18 bases between. Germline V gene data show CDR1 as MGHRA and CDR2 as YSYEKL. The CDR3 contains 18 residues. DNA for the CDR3: TGCGCCAGCAGCCACCCTGCCGCTGGAGCGGGGAACACCGGGGAGCTGTTTTTT. Protein product: CASSHPAAGAGNTGELFF.

This chain connects TRBV6-2 or TRBV6-3 to TRBJ1-3, with D possibly matching TRBD1 (6 bases). The CDR3 is 15 amino acids. V was cut by 2 bases and J by 4 bases, with 12 bases left in between. The V gene's germline CDR1 is MNHEY and CDR2 SVGEGT. This CDR3 is CASSYGTFTGNTIYF. In DNA form, the CDR3 reads TGTGCCAGCAGTTACGGGACATTCACGGGAAACACCATATATTTT.

This clonotype was detected a few times. The chain recombines TRBV7-8 with TRBJ2-5, with a tentative D call TRBD1 (6 bases). The germline gives CDR1 SGHVS, CDR2 FQNEAQ. The CDR3 length is 14 residues. Trimming left V 5 bases short and J 5 bases short, with 15 bases between. The CDR3 here is CASSGRTAVETQYF. In nucleotides, the CDR3 is TGTGCCAGCAGCGGCCGGACAGCCGTTGAGACCCAGTACTTC.

CDR3 amino acids: CATSDSVLGTNEQFF. CDR3 DNA sequence: TGTGCCACCAGTGATTCTGTCCTCGGGACAAATGAGCAGTTCTTC. The chain employs TRBV24-1 and TRBJ2-1; possible D gene TRBD1, 6 bases. This CDR3 comprises 15 residues. Per germline, CDR1 KGHDR and CDR2 SFDVKD. Trimming pared 2 bases from V and 7 bases from J, leaving 14 bases between.

This clonotype showed up many times. This rearrangement joins TRBV7-9 to TRBJ2-3, with TRBD2 matching over 10 bases. The length of the CDR3 is 16 residues. Germline V CDR1 and CDR2: SEHNR, FQNEAQ (reference sequence). Unmatched junction bases numbered 7, after V lost 5 bases and J lost 2 bases. The CDR3 sequence: CASSPGLAESTDTQYF. CDR3 coding DNA: TGTGCCAGCAGCCCTGGACTAGCGGAATCCACAGATACGCAGTATTTT.

The chain is built from TRBV12-3 or TRBV12-4 and TRBJ2-1, with TRBD2 as a possible D gene (5 bases). The CDR3 runs 13 residues. V was clipped by 6 bases and J by 2 bases, with 8 bases between them. The CDR3 DNA sequence: TGTGCCAGCAGCGGGAACACCTACAATGAGCAGTTCTTC. This translates into CASSGNTYNEQFF.

The chain combines TRBV7-6 with TRBJ2-7; no reliable D call. The germline CDR1 and CDR2 sequences are SGHVS and FNYEAQ. V was trimmed by 1 base and J by 6 bases, leaving 16 bases between them. The length of the CDR3 is 15 residues. CDR3: CASSLGEVQVAEQYF. The CDR3 nucleotides are TGTGCCAGCAGCTTAGGCGAGGTCCAAGTCGCCGAGCAGTACTTC.

The chain is built from TRBV12-3 or TRBV12-4 and TRBJ2-7, with 10 bases that match TRBD2. V lost 6 bases, J lost 0 bases, and 8 bases stayed unmatched. CDR3 size: 16 residues. The CDR3 reads CASSPDGTSDSYEQYF. The CDR3 region has the DNA TGTGCCAGCAGCCCAGACGGGACTAGCGACTCCTACGAGCAGTACTTC.

This clonotype was recorded many times. The chain couples TRBV20-1 to TRBJ2-2; the match to TRBD1 covers 11 bases. Germline lookup yields CDR1 DFQATT and CDR2 SNEGSKA (reference sequence). V lost 1 base to trimming and J lost 3 bases; unmatched junction nucleotides: 10. The CDR3 runs to 18 residues. The CDR3 bases are TGCAGTGCTAGAGCCCTTGTTTGGACAGGGGGCGACACCGGGGAGCTGTTTTTT. Its translation is CSARALVWTGGDTGELFF.

V usage is TRBV5-1 and J usage is TRBJ2-7; 11 bases map to TRBD2. Germline lookup yields CDR1 SGHRS and CDR2 YFSETQ. The CDR3 sequence is 17 residues long. Trimming at V came to 3 bases and at J to 0 bases, leaving 8 bases not matched to a gene. The CDR3 DNA sequence: TGCGCCAGCAGCTATGGACTAGCGGGTGACAGCTCCTACGAGCAGTACTTC. It yields the protein CASSYGLAGDSSYEQYF. Together with reference TRBV5-1 and TRBJ2-7, the CDR3 gives the full variable domain: KAGVTQTPRYLIKTRGQQVTLSCSPISGHRSVSWYQQTPGQGLQFLFEYFSETQRNKGNFPGRFSGRQFSNSRSEMNVSTLELGDSALYLCASSYGLAGDSSYEQYFGPGTRLTVT.

There are many counts of this clonotype. V gene TRBV6-1 combines with J gene TRBJ2-5, with a possible D match to TRBD1 (5 bases). V was pared by 6 bases and J by 4 bases, with 12 bases between. CDR1 is MNHNS and CDR2 is SASEGT in the germline V gene. This CDR3 spans 13 amino acids. CDR3 sequence reads: CASSPPRAETQYF. DNA of the CDR3: TGTGCCAGCAGCCCCCCCAGGGCAGAGACCCAGTACTTC.

This clonotype was counted at least ten times. The J gene is TRBJ2-5, the V gene TRBV28; D is undetermined. This CDR3 region has 11 residues. Between the trimmed V and J ends, which lost 7 bases and 9 bases, there was a span of 12 bases. The V gene's germline CDR1 is MDHEN and CDR2 SYDVKM. The CDR3 loop reads CASTTARAQYF. The CDR3 nucleotides read TGTGCCAGCACCACGGCTAGGGCCCAGTACTTC.